Listed below are T cell receptor beta chains from one sample, sequenced in a study of early T cells in non-severe SARS-CoV-2 infection. TCRdb independently ran MiXCR on the 5' RACE reads; one entry per CDR3 protein. Of some 49,000 distinct CDR3 sequences listed, approximately 4.1% were seen once; the top ten hold around 5.5%. Sequencing was done on a sample of whole blood. The source is an adult who was a healthcare worker with PCR-confirmed SARS-CoV-2 infection or an uninfected control (not recorded which). The CDR3 runs from the conserved cysteine through the conserved F or W. The D gene is left open where the match is weak. Some rows mark clone size as missing; the rest say once, few, many or name a class of expanded clone.

cdr3_length	j_call	v_call	d_call	clone_size	cdr3_nt	cdr3_aa
16	TRBJ2-5	TRBV5-4	TRBD2	few	TGTGCCAGCAGCCTGAGACTAGCGGGGACGGGAGAGACCCAGTACTTC	CASSLRLAGTGETQYF
14	TRBJ2-5	TRBV19	.	many	TGTGCCAGTAGTATGGGGGCAGAGAAAGAGACCCAGTACTTC	CASSMGAEKETQYF
15	TRBJ2-2	TRBV3-1	.	many	TGTGCCAGCAGCCAAGGCAGGGTCGAGTCCGGGGAGCTGTTTTTT	CASSQGRVESGELFF
15	TRBJ1-5	TRBV18	.	few	TGTGCCAGCTCACCACAGACAGGCGGGAATCAGCCCCAGCATTTT	CASSPQTGGNQPQHF
11	TRBJ2-3	TRBV10-1	.	many	TGTGCCAGCAGCGTAGGGGATACGCAGTATTTT	CASSVGDTQYF
16	TRBJ2-7	TRBV4-3	TRBD2	many	TGCGCCAGCAGCCAAAACGGACTAGCGAGCACCTACGAGCAGTACTTC	CASSQNGLASTYEQYF
16	TRBJ1-6	TRBV18	.	many	TGTGCCAGCTCCGTCGGAGGGACAAGGGGTAATTCACCCCTCCACTTT	CASSVGGTRGNSPLHF
15	TRBJ1-2	TRBV11-2	.	few	TGTGCCAGCAGATCCATCCCCGGGAAAAACTATGGCTACACCTTC	CASRSIPGKNYGYTF
15	TRBJ2-7	TRBV11-2	.	many	TGTGCCAGCAGCTTAGATCGGGACACCCGCTACGAGCAGTACTTC	CASSLDRDTRYEQYF
16	TRBJ2-1	TRBV6-6	TRBD2	many	TGTGCCAGCAGTCGGTCCGGGACTAGTCCCTACAATGAGCAGTTCTTC	CASSRSGTSPYNEQFF
18	TRBJ2-1	TRBV24-1	.	many	TGTGCCACCAGTAAGGCGGACGGGGTCGCCAATCCCAACAATGAGCAGTTCTTC	CATSKADGVANPNNEQFF
14	TRBJ1-2	TRBV7-2	TRBD1	.	TGTGCCAGCAGCTACGGGACAGCTAACTATGGCTACACCTTC	CASSYGTANYGYTF
17	TRBJ2-2	TRBV10-3	.	many	TGTGCCATCAGTGAGACCCGGGACCCCGAGGGCACCGGGGAGCTGTTTTTT	CAISETRDPEGTGELFF
13	TRBJ1-1	TRBV7-2	.	many	TGTGCCAGCAGCTTAAGACGGGGGGAAATCGCTTTCTTT	CASSLRRGEIAFF
15	TRBJ1-2	TRBV24-1	TRBD1	many	TGTGCCACCAGTGATTCTTCGACAGGGAACTATGGCTACACCTTC	CATSDSSTGNYGYTF
11	TRBJ2-1	TRBV20-1	.	many	TGCAGTGCCTGGGTTTTAGTTGAGCAGTTCTTC	CSAWVLVEQFF
15	TRBJ1-5	TRBV19	TRBD1	many	TGTGCCAGTACCGGGACAGGGGGCCTCAATCAGCCCCAGCATTTT	CASTGTGGLNQPQHF
18	TRBJ2-2	TRBV7-2	TRBD1	many	TGTGCCAGCAGCTTAGAAGGGCGTCCCGGGACAGGGACCGGGGAGCTGTTTTTT	CASSLEGRPGTGTGELFF
16	TRBJ2-3	TRBV9	.	few	TGTGCCAGCAGCGTAAGTGGGAGGAATGGTGCAGATACGCAGTATTTT	CASSVSGRNGADTQYF
13	TRBJ1-2	TRBV15	.	few	TGTGCCACCAGCAGCGGGGTTAGTGTGGGCTACACCTTC	CATSSGVSVGYTF
14	TRBJ1-5	TRBV3-1	TRBD1	many	TGTGCCAGCAGCCAGACAGGGGCCAATCAGCCCCAGCATTTT	CASSQTGANQPQHF
14	TRBJ2-5	TRBV20-1	.	many	TGCAGTGCTTCAGGAGAGTATAACTGGGAGACCCAGTACTTC	CSASGEYNWETQYF
16	TRBJ2-2	TRBV7-3	TRBD1	.	TGTGCCAGCAGCCCGGCGACAGGGGGCGACACCGGGGAGCTGTTTTTT	CASSPATGGDTGELFF
12	TRBJ1-2	TRBV29-1	.	.	TGCAGCGCCGACCGGACGGCTTATGGCTACACCTTC	CSADRTAYGYTF
13	TRBJ2-1	TRBV20-1	TRBD1	few	TGCAGTGCTAGAGACAGGGGGTTCAATGAGCAGTTCTTC	CSARDRGFNEQFF
22	TRBJ2-1	TRBV6-2/TRBV6-3	TRBD2	many	TGTGCCAGCAGGCAAGGTGTGTGGGGACTAGCGGGGGATCTCAGCTCCTACAATGAGCAGTTCTTC	CASRQGVWGLAGDLSSYNEQFF
14	TRBJ1-5	TRBV15	.	.	TGTGCCACCGGTACGCGGTATAGCAATCAGCCCCAGCATTTT	CATGTRYSNQPQHF
15	TRBJ1-2	TRBV11-2	.	few	TGTGCCAGCAGCCTTATAACAGGGACTGGATATGGCTACACCTTC	CASSLITGTGYGYTF
11	TRBJ2-3	TRBV11-2	.	few	TGTGCCAGCAGTTCCGACGGTACGCAGTATTTT	CASSSDGTQYF
14	TRBJ1-1	TRBV11-2	.	few	TGTGCCAGCAGCCTGACGGCGGGGAGCACTGAAGCTTTCTTT	CASSLTAGSTEAFF
15	TRBJ1-4	TRBV5-1	.	.	TGCGCCAGCAGGGTTGGGGCGGCAACTAATGAAAAACTGTTTTTT	CASRVGAATNEKLFF
11	TRBJ2-7	TRBV2	.	many	TGTGCCAGCAGTGCCCGCTACGAGCAGTACTTC	CASSARYEQYF